The 30 T cell receptor beta chains in this list originate from one sample, sequenced in a study of T cells in Graves' hyperthyroidism and ophthalmopathy. RNA transcripts yielded amplified TCR beta CDR3 regions. With the HTBI primer set, the TCR CDR3 went through a first round of RT-PCR. TCRdb reprocessed the multiplex PCR reads with MiXCR, giving one entry per CDR3 protein. The sample carries hundreds of thousands of distinct CDR3 sequences, approximately 18% recorded once. The material sequenced was blood. The receptor set was obtained from a man over 45 with Graves' ophthalmopathy.

This clonotype was seen a handful of times. The chain combines TRBV28 with TRBJ2-6, with 8 positions matching TRBD2. The ends lost 6 bases at V and 3 bases at J; junction bases unmatched: 1. The V gene's germline CDR1 is MDHEN and CDR2 SYDVKM. The CDR3 spans 14 residues. For the CDR3, the DNA is TGTGCCAGCAGCCGGGGGGGTGGGGCCAACGTCCTGACTTTC. Amino acids: CASSRGGGANVLTF. Full variable domain (remainder filled in from reference TRBV28 and TRBJ2-6): DVKVTQSSRYLVKRTGEKVFLECVQDMDHENMFWYRQDPGLGLRLIYFSYDVKMKEKGDIPEGYSVSREKKERFSLILESASTNQTSMYLCASSRGGGANVLTFGAGSRLTVL.

In its sample, this clonotype was seen a few times. The chain uses TRBV7-2 and TRBJ2-7; D unclear. The CDR3 covers 16 residues. Trimming cost V 1 base and J 0 bases, with 13 bases left between them. The germline V gene has CDR1 SGHTA and CDR2 FQGNSA. In DNA, the CDR3 is TGTGCCAGCAGCTTAGTTTCGCAATCACCCTCCTACGAGCAGTACTTC. Its translation: CASSLVSQSPSYEQYF.

This clonotype has at least ten counts. V usage is TRBV20-1 and J usage is TRBJ2-3; 8 positions agree with TRBD1. The V segment lost 5 bases and the J segment 5 bases; nucleotides outside the gene matches: 3. This CDR3 comprises 12 residues. Germline V gene lookup returns CDR1 DFQATT and CDR2 SNEGSKA (reference sequence). The CDR3 spells CSAGTGGDTQYF. The CDR3 DNA is TGCAGTGCTGGAACAGGGGGAGATACGCAGTATTTT.

The chain has TRBV2 and TRBJ1-5; the match to TRBD1 covers 9 bases. The V and J ends lost 8 bases and 0 bases, in that order; junction bases with no gene match: 2. The CDR3 spans 14 residues. Looked up from germline, CDR1 is SNHLY and CDR2 is FYNNEI. CDR3 DNA sequence: TGTGCCAGCCGACAGGGGGGTAGCAATCAGCCCCAGCATTTT. Protein: CASRQGGSNQPQHF.

This clonotype was counted at least ten times. The V gene is TRBV12-5, the J gene TRBJ1-1; D is possibly TRBD1 (5 bases). The germline gives CDR1 LGHNT, CDR2 FRNRAP. The CDR3 loop spans 17 amino acids. Trimming cost V 3 bases and J 3 bases, with 20 bases left between them. Written as DNA, the CDR3 is TGTGCTAGTGGTTTACCCTTAGCCAAGGGGCCGGACACTGAAGCTTTCTTT. This sequence encodes CASGLPLAKGPDTEAFF.

This clonotype occurred many times. The chain combines TRBV11-2 with TRBJ2-1; 10 bases agree with TRBD2. CDR1 and CDR2 from the germline V gene are SGHAT and FQNNGV. The CDR3 is 16 amino acids. Losses at the gene ends were 6 bases for V and 7 bases for J; bases not matched to a gene: 12. This CDR3 reads CASRPSGSLRLNEQFF. The CDR3 nucleotides read TGTGCCAGCAGACCTAGCGGGAGCCTTAGGTTGAATGAGCAGTTCTTC.

There are many counts of this clonotype. J is TRBJ2-7 and V is TRBV20-1, with TRBD2 matching over 11 bases. Germline V gives CDR1 DFQATT, CDR2 SNEGSKA (reference sequence). CDR3 length: 15 residues. V lost 5 bases to trimming and J lost 7 bases; unmatched junction nucleotides: 13. This chain's CDR3 is CSAPYTSGSLIEQYF. The CDR3 nucleotides read TGCAGTGCTCCCTACACTAGCGGGAGTTTAATTGAGCAGTACTTC.

This clonotype was observed at least ten times. The chain has TRBV6-5 and TRBJ1-5, with 10 positions matching TRBD1. Unmatched junction bases numbered 1, after V lost 2 bases and J lost 3 bases. This CDR3 is built from 15 residues. Germline lookup yields CDR1 MNHEY and CDR2 SVGAGI. The CDR3 DNA reads as TGTGCCAGCAGTTACGGGACAGGGGTCAATCAGCCCCAGCATTTT. Translated: CASSYGTGVNQPQHF.

This clonotype has a handful of counts. The rearrangement uses TRBV7-3 and TRBJ2-7; 7 positions match TRBD2. V dropped 1 base and J dropped 1; count of bases not matched to a gene: 4. The germline V gene has CDR1 SGHTA and CDR2 FQGTGA. This CDR3 comprises 15 residues. The CDR3 region has the DNA TGTGCCAGCAGCTTAAACAGCGGGACGTCCTACGAGCAGTACTTC. Encoded protein: CASSLNSGTSYEQYF.

This clonotype was observed a few times. The chain has TRBV18 and TRBJ2-2; D is perhaps TRBD1 (7 bases). Trimming pared 0 bases from V and 7 bases from J, leaving 12 bases between. The CDR3 is 15 residues long. The germline V gene encodes CDR1 KGHSH and CDR2 LQKENI. Here the CDR3 reads CASSPPTGRDGELFF. The CDR3 DNA is TGTGCCAGCTCACCACCGACAGGGCGGGACGGGGAGCTGTTTTTT.

This clonotype showed up many times. J is TRBJ2-7 and V is TRBV20-1, with D uncertain. CDR1 is DFQATT and CDR2 is SNEGSKA in the germline V gene (reference sequence). This CDR3 contains 14 residues. The germline V and J ends were trimmed by 1 base and 0 bases, with 10 bases remaining between them. Here the CDR3 reads CSARGRYSSYEQYF. For the CDR3, the DNA is TGCAGTGCTAGAGGACGGTACTCCTCCTACGAGCAGTACTTC.

This clonotype was recorded a few times. DNA of the CDR3: TGTGCCAGCAGCCAAAACCTCCGGGACAGGAACTTCTACGAGCAGTACTTC. This encodes CASSQNLRDRNFYEQYF. The V gene is TRBV3-1, the J gene TRBJ2-7; 8 bases agree with TRBD1. Unmatched junction bases numbered 12, after V lost 2 bases and J lost 3 bases. Per germline, CDR1 LGHDT and CDR2 YNNKEL (reference sequence). CDR3 length: 17 amino acids.

At least ten counts were recorded for this clonotype. The gene calls are TRBV2 and TRBJ1-5; D unresolved. Trimming removed 1 base from V and 0 bases from J, with 4 bases in between. Germline-derived CDR1 and CDR2 are SNHLY and FYNNEI. This CDR3 is 14 amino acids long. The CDR3 here is CASSEGGSNQPQHF. The CDR3 DNA follows: TGTGCCAGCAGTGAAGGGGGTAGCAATCAGCCCCAGCATTTT.

This clonotype was counted between two and nine times. The chain has TRBV12-5 and TRBJ2-1; 13 nucleotides align to TRBD2. The germline V gene encodes CDR1 LGHNT and CDR2 FRNRAP. V dropped 1 base and J dropped 8; count of bases not matched to a gene: 5. The CDR3 totals 16 residues. CDR3 DNA sequence: TGTGCTAGTGGTTTGGGGACTAGCGGGAGATTCGATGAGCAGTTCTTC. Translated, it gives CASGLGTSGRFDEQFF.

This clonotype was counted many times. The gene calls are TRBV28 and TRBJ2-7; perhaps TRBD2 as D (6 bases). CDR1 MDHEN and CDR2 SYDVKM come from the germline V gene. This CDR3 is built from 15 residues. V was cut by 6 bases and J by 4 bases, with 19 bases left in between. The CDR3 DNA is TGTGCCAGCAGGTCTGCGGAGGGCGCCTTGTACGAGCAGTACTTC. It translates to CASRSAEGALYEQYF.

This clonotype was seen many times. The rearrangement uses TRBV20-1 and TRBJ2-3, with D uncertain. Trimming pared 0 bases from V and 2 bases from J, leaving 9 bases between. In germline, CDR1 is DFQATT, CDR2 SNEGSKA (reference sequence). This CDR3 comprises 14 residues. CDR3 region: CSARDWVDTDTQYF. The CDR3 DNA reads as TGCAGTGCTAGAGATTGGGTTGACACAGATACGCAGTATTTT.

This clonotype was found many times. The V call is TRBV20-1, the J call TRBJ2-3; 7 nucleotides align to TRBD1. The V segment lost 3 bases and the J segment 2 bases; nucleotides outside the gene matches: 5. The CDR3 runs to 14 residues. Germline CDR1 and CDR2: DFQATT and SNEGSKA (reference sequence). Written as DNA, the CDR3 is TGCAGTGCTAGTCTCAGGGGGAACACAGATACGCAGTATTTT. It is translated as CSASLRGNTDTQYF.

This clonotype was picked up one time. A much larger clone lies one base from this, so it may be a read error. CDR3 protein: CASSAVSNEKLFF. The CDR3 nucleotides read TGTGCCAGCAGCGCTGTCTCTAATGAAAAACTGTTTTTT. The J gene is TRBJ1-4, the V gene TRBV2; D is unresolved. Trimming took 6 bases from V and 3 from J, leaving 8 bases between them. This CDR3 comprises 13 residues. In germline, CDR1 is SNHLY, CDR2 FYNNEI.

This clonotype was picked up a small number of times. V and J are TRBV15 and TRBJ2-1; D may be TRBD2 (5 bases). V gave up 1 base and J gave up 1 base, with 11 bases separating them. The germline gives CDR1 LNHNV, CDR2 YYDKDF (reference sequence). The CDR3 is 16 residues long. CDR3 DNA: TGTGCCACCAGCAGAGTGAGGAGGATATCCTACAATGAGCAGTTCTTC. Protein product: CATSRVRRISYNEQFF.

V gene TRBV6-5 combines with J gene TRBJ2-7; D may match TRBD1 or TRBD2 (5 bases each). The CDR3 loop spans 14 amino acids. Germline values: CDR1 MNHEY, CDR2 SVGAGI. Trimming removed 6 bases at V and 3 bases at J, with 15 bases between. CDR3 region: CASSYLTRGYEQYF. The DNA for the CDR3 is TGTGCCAGCAGCTACCTAACGAGGGGCTACGAGCAGTACTTC.

The genes are TRBV19 and TRBJ1-1; D call uncertain. Trimming took off 7 bases at V and 4 bases at J, with 1 base between the two ends. This CDR3 spans 9 amino acids. CDR1 is LNHDA and CDR2 is SQIVND in the germline V gene (reference sequence). The CDR3 here is CASITEAFF. In nucleotides, the CDR3 is TGTGCCAGTATCACTGAAGCTTTCTTT. Based on the CDR3 plus reference TRBV19 and TRBJ1-1, the full variable domain is DGGITQSPKYLFRKEGQNVTLSCEQNLNHDAMYWYRQDPGQGLRLIYYSQIVNDFQKGDIAEGYSVSREKKESFPLTVTSAQKNPTAFYLCASITEAFFGQGTRLTVV.

The chain combines TRBV20-1 with TRBJ1-1, with 7 bases matching TRBD1. This CDR3 is 13 amino acids long. Germline CDR1 and CDR2: DFQATT and SNEGSKA (reference sequence). Here the CDR3 DNA reads TGCAGCGCGGACAGGAGCTTGAACACTGAAGCTTTCTTT. Amino acid sequence: CSADRSLNTEAFF.

This clonotype appeared many times. This chain uses TRBV5-1 with TRBJ2-7; TRBD2 matches at 9 bases. V shed 0 bases and J 5 bases; nucleotides not matched to a gene: 6. The V gene's germline CDR1 is SGHRS and CDR2 YFSETQ. CDR3 size: 15 residues. The CDR3 DNA sequence: TGCGCCAGCAGCTTGGCAGCTAGCGGGACCCACGAGCAGTACTTC. It translates to CASSLAASGTHEQYF. Full variable domain (remainder filled in from reference TRBV5-1 and TRBJ2-7): KAGVTQTPRYLIKTRGQQVTLSCSPISGHRSVSWYQQTPGQGLQFLFEYFSETQRNKGNFPGRFSGRQFSNSRSEMNVSTLELGDSALYLCASSLAASGTHEQYFGPGTRLTVT.

J is TRBJ2-7 and V is TRBV6-1, with 12 nucleotides matching TRBD2. Per germline, CDR1 MNHNS and CDR2 SASEGT. The V and J ends lost 6 bases and 3 bases, in that order; junction bases with no gene match: 9. The CDR3 loop spans 16 amino acids. Here the CDR3 reads CASRGTTSGSIYEQYF. CDR3 in DNA: TGTGCCAGCAGGGGAACGACTAGCGGGAGTATCTACGAGCAGTACTTC.

This clonotype was counted between two and nine times. The genes are TRBV29-1 and TRBJ2-7, with D possibly being TRBD1 (5 bases). Germline V lookup: CDR1 SQVTM, CDR2 ANQGSEA. Trimming pared 7 bases from V and 2 bases from J, leaving 27 bases between. This CDR3 spans 17 amino acids. The CDR3 coding sequence is TGCAGCGCCGCCCGAGGCCAGGGTACTATTTATCCCTACGAGCAGTACTTC. Translating it yields CSAARGQGTIYPYEQYF.

This clonotype occurred many times. V and J are TRBV12-3 or TRBV12-4 and TRBJ1-5, with D perhaps TRBD1 (6 bases). The CDR3 has 17 residues. The ends were cut back, 3 bases at V and 5 bases at J, with 20 bases in the middle. CDR3 DNA: TGTGCCAGCAGTTTCAGGTTGGGGGCGGGTGCGGATCAGCCCCAGCATTTT. It translates to CASSFRLGAGADQPQHF.

On this clonotype: A read error may be the cause here, since a much bigger clone is one base away. The V call is TRBV7-9, the J call TRBJ2-7, with D perhaps TRBD2 (6 bases). The CDR3 is made up of 13 amino acids. Deletions cut 6 bases from V and 5 bases from J, with 14 bases between. Germline V gives CDR1 SEHNR, CDR2 FQNEAQ (reference sequence). CDR3 in DNA: TGTGCCAGCAGGAAAGGGGAGGCCCACGAGCAGTACTTC. Its translation: CASRKGEAHEQYF.

J is TRBJ1-2 and V is TRBV28; TRBD1 agrees at 9 bases. V gave up 2 bases and J gave up 1 base; unmatched junction bases: 14. CDR1 is MDHEN and CDR2 is SYDVKM in the germline V gene. CDR3 length: 19 residues. In DNA form, the CDR3 reads TGTGCCAGCAGTTTAGGAGGACAGGGGCGCCCCCCCTTTAACTATGGCTACACCTTC. It specifies CASSLGGQGRPPFNYGYTF.

This clonotype was detected many times. The chain is built from TRBV20-1 and TRBJ1-6; D not certain. The CDR3 loop spans 14 amino acids. With 0 bases removed from V and 7 bases from J, the gap between germline ends came to 10 bases. Germline V CDR1 and CDR2: DFQATT, SNEGSKA (reference sequence). The CDR3 DNA reads TGCAGTGCTAGAGATCGACTAGGCAATTCACCCCTCCACTTT. It is translated as CSARDRLGNSPLHF.

This clonotype was recorded a few times. This chain joins TRBV20-1 and TRBJ1-1; D may be TRBD1 (6 bases). The CDR3 has 12 amino acids. In germline, CDR1 is DFQATT, CDR2 SNEGSKA (reference sequence). V lost 6 bases, J lost 3 bases, and 11 bases lay in between. CDR3 DNA sequence: TGCAGTGCGTCGGGACACGACACTGAAGCTTTCTTT. It is translated as CSASGHDTEAFF.